The 6 T cell receptor beta chains below were found in one sample sequenced in a study of blood T cell repertoires in COVID-19. Measured with immunoSEQ multiplex PCR; TCRdb has only the in-frame clones, and not every one. This sample carries roughly 160,000 clones, about four fifths of them seen once, and the ten largest clones take under 12%. Sample: peripheral blood. Receptor source: a woman older than 75 with active or convalescent COVID-19.

The gene calls are TRBV7-9 and TRBJ2-5, with 13 bases that match TRBD2. This CDR3 has 16 residues. J gave up 0 bases and V 6 bases, and 4 bases lay outside the gene matches. Looked up from germline, CDR1 is SEHNR and CDR2 is FQNEAQ (reference sequence). The chain's CDR3 is CASSLGTSGNQETQYF. In nucleotides, the CDR3 is TGTGCCAGCAGTTTGGGGACTAGCGGGAACCAAGAGACCCAGTACTTC.

CDR3 nucleotides: TGTGCCAGCAGCTTGGACCGTATCAGGGACTACACCTTC. Protein product: CASSLDRIRDYTF. This sequence joins TRBV5-4 and TRBJ1-2; D is possibly TRBD1 (5 bases). Germline lookup yields CDR1 SGHNT and CDR2 YYREEE (reference sequence). CDR3 length: 13 amino acids. V lost 0 bases and J lost 10, with 13 bases in between.

The chain combines TRBV7-8 with TRBJ1-5, with 10 bases matching TRBD1. Germline-derived CDR1 and CDR2 are SGHVS and FQNEAQ. This CDR3 comprises 14 residues. Trimming removed 5 bases from V and 5 bases from J; junction bases left unmatched: 3. The CDR3, as DNA: TGTGCCAGCAGCACCGGGACAGGGGATCAGCCCCAGCATTTT. Amino acid sequence: CASSTGTGDQPQHF.

The chain recombines TRBV1 with TRBJ2-1; the D call of TRBD2 is as the table states it, not checked on the DNA. TRBV1 is described as a pseudogene. The length of the CDR3 is 17 residues. The CDR3 DNA is TGCACCAGCAGCCAAGATGGGGGGACTAGCGGGAGTCATAGGCAGTTCTTC. Protein: CTSSQDGGTSGSHRQFF.

The chain carries TRBV28 and TRBJ2-1; 7 nucleotides line up with TRBD1. The CDR3 spans 16 residues. V lost 6 bases, J lost 3 bases, and 11 bases stayed unmatched. Germline CDR1 and CDR2: MDHEN and SYDVKM. CDR3 nucleotide sequence: TGTGCCAGCAGGACAACAGGGGCCTTGGGCTACAATGAGCAGTTCTTC. Its protein product is CASRTTGALGYNEQFF.

The J gene is TRBJ1-2, the V gene TRBV12-3 or TRBV12-4; D is ambiguous. V was cut by 6 bases and J by 5 bases, with 10 bases left in between. CDR3 size: 12 residues. The CDR3 loop is CASSFGGYGYTF. The CDR3 coding sequence is TGTGCCAGCAGCTTCGGCGGGTATGGCTACACCTTC.